One and the same sample provided the 4 T cell receptor beta chains below, sequenced in a study of patients and donors after allogeneic stem cell transplantation. TCRdb re-analysed the RT-PCR reads in MiXCR, keeping a single row per CDR3 protein. The sample has 920,000 or so distinct CDR3 sequences, around 17% seen once. Source material: blood, either unsorted or a sorted T cell fraction (not recorded which). The origin of the receptors is a human donor who was either an allogeneic HSCT recipient or a stem cell or donor lymphocyte infusion donor (not recorded which). It is not recorded whose cells these are; they may come from a transplant donor.

V usage is TRBV13 and J usage is TRBJ2-1; 9 nucleotides line up with TRBD2. CDR1 PRHDT and CDR2 FYEKMQ come from the germline V gene (reference sequence). This CDR3 contains 16 residues. The V and J ends lost 4 bases and 7 bases, in that order; junction bases with no gene match: 11. The DNA for the CDR3 is TGTGCCAGCAGCTCCTTAGCGGGAGAAGGATTGAATGAGCAGTTCTTC. It translates to CASSSLAGEGLNEQFF.

This clonotype was found a few times. The chain uses TRBV18 and TRBJ2-2; TRBD2 might be the D (6 bases). Trimming pared 2 bases from V and 6 bases from J, leaving 13 bases between. CDR3 length: 15 residues. The germline V gene encodes CDR1 KGHSH and CDR2 LQKENI. CDR3 residues: CASSPRGAGAGELFF. CDR3 in DNA: TGTGCCAGCTCACCAAGAGGAGCGGGCGCCGGGGAGCTGTTTTTT.

This clonotype was recorded once. The chain recombines TRBV30 with TRBJ2-7, with D uncertain. This CDR3 has 12 residues. Germline V gene sequence: CDR1 GTSNPN, CDR2 SVGIG (reference sequence). V lost 2 bases and J 2 bases, leaving 7 bases between the germline ends. The CDR3 is CAWSRVPYEQYF. The CDR3, as DNA: TGTGCCTGGAGTCGGGTCCCCTACGAGCAGTACTTC.

The chain is built from TRBV3-1 and TRBJ1-6; no reliable D call. CDR3 size: 15 residues. V lost 1 base and J 10 bases, leaving 14 bases between the germline ends. Germline CDR1 LGHDT, CDR2 YNNKEL (reference sequence). The CDR3 nucleotides read TGTGCCAGCAGCCAAGGGTCGGGAAGAGGATCACCCCTCCACTTT. Its translation: CASSQGSGRGSPLHF. The full variable domain, in which reference TRBV3-1 and TRBJ1-6 provide the parts outside the CDR3, is DTAVSQTPKYLVTQMGNDKSIKCEQNLGHDTMYWYKQDSKKFLKIMFSYNNKELIINETVPNRFSPKSPDKAHLNLHINSLELGDSAVYFCASSQGSGRGSPLHFGNGTRLTVT.